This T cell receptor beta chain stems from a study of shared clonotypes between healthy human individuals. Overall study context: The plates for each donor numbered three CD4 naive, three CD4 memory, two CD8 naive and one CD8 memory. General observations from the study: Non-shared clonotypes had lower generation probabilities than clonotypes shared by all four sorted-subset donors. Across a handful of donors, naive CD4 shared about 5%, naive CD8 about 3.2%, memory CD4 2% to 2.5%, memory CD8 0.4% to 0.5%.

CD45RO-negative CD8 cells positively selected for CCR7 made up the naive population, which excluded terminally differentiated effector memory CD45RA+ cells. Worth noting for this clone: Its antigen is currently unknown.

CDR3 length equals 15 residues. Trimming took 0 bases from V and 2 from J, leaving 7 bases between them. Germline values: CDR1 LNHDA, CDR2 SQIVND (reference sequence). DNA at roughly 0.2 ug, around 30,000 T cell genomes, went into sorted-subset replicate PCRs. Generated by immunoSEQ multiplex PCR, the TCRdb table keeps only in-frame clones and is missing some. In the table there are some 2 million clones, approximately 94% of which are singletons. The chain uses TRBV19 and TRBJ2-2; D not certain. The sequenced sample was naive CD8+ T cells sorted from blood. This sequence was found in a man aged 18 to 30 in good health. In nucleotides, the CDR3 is TGTGCCAGTAGTATAGACCCATTTAACACCGGGGAGCTGTTTTTT. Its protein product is CASSIDPFNTGELFF.